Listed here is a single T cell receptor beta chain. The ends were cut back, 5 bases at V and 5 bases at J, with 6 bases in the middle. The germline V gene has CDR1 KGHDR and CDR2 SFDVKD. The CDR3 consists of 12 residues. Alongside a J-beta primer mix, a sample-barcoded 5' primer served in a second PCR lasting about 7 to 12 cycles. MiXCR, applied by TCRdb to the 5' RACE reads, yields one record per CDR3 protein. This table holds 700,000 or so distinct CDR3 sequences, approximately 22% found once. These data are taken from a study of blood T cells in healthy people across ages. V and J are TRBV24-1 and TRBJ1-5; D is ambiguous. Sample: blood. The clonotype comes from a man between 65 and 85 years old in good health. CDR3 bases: TGTGCCACCAGTGGTCGGGATCAGCCCCAGCATTTT. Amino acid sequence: CATSGRDQPQHF.